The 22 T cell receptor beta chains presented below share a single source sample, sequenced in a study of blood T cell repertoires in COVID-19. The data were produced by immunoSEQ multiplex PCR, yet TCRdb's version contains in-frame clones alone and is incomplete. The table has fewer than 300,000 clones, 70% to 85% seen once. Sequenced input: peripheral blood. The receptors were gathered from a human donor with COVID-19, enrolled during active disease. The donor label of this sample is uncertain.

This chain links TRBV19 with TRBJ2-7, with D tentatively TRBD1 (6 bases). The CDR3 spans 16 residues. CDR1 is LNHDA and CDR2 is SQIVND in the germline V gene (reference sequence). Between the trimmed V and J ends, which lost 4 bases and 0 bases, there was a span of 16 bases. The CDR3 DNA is TGTGCCAGTAGTACTCTCCCGGGACAAGGCTCCTACGAGCAGTACTTC. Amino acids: CASSTLPGQGSYEQYF.

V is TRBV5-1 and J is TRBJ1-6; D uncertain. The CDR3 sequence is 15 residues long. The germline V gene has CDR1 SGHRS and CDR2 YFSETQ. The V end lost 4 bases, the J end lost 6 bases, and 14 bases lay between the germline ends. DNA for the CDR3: TGCGCCAGCAGCGCACCAGGTCTGGGTAATTCACCCCTCCACTTT. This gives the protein CASSAPGLGNSPLHF.

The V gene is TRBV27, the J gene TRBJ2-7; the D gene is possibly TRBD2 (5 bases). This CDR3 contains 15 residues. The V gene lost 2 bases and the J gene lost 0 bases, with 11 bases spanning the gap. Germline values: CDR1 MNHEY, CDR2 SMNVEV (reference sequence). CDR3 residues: CASSLGLQSSYEQYF. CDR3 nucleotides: TGTGCCAGCAGTTTAGGACTGCAGAGCTCCTACGAGCAGTACTTC.

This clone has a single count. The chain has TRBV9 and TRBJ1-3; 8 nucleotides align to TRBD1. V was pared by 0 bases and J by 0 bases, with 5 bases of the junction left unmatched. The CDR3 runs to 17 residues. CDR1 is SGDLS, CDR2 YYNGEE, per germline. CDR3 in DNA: TGTGCCAGCAGCGTAGCGACAGGGGAACACTCTGGAAACACCATATATTTT. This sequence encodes CASSVATGEHSGNTIYF.

The CDR3 region is CASSFRYPETSYNEQFF. CDR3 nucleotide sequence: TGTGCCAGCAGTTTCAGATATCCGGAGACCTCCTACAATGAGCAGTTCTTC. The V call is TRBV27, the J call TRBJ2-1; no firm D call. The germline gives CDR1 MNHEY, CDR2 SMNVEV (reference sequence). CDR3 length: 17 residues. Trimming took 3 bases from V and 0 from J, leaving 15 bases between them.

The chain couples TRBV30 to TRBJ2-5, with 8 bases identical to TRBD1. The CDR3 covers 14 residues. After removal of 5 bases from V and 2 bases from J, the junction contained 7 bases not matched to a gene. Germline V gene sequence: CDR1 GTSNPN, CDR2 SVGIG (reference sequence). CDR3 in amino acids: CAWGQGALQETQYF. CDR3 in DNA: TGTGCCTGGGGTCAGGGGGCCCTTCAAGAGACCCAGTACTTC.

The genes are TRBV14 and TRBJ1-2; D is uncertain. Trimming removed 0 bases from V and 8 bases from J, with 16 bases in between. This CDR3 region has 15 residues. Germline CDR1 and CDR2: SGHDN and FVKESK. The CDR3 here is CASSQDLEVRRGYTF. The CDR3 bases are TGTGCCAGCAGCCAAGATCTCGAGGTTCGGCGAGGCTACACCTTC.

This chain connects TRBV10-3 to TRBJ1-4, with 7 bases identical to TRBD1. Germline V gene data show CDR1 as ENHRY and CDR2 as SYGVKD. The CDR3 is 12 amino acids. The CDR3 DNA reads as TGTGGCAACGAGAGGGGGCCTGAAAAACTGTTTTTT. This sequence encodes CGNERGPEKLFF.

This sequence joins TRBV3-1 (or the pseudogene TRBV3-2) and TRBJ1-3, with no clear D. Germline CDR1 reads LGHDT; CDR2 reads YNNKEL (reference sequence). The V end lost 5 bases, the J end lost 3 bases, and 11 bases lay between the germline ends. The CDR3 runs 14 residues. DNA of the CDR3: TGTGCCAGCAGCGGACGGGAACATGGAAACACCATATATTTT. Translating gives CASSGREHGNTIYF.

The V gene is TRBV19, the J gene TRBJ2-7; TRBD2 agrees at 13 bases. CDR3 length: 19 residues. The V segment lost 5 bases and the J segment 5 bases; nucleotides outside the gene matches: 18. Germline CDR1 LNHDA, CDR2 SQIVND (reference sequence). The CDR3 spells CASSPYHGLAGAPGDEQYF. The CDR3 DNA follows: TGTGCCAGTAGTCCATACCACGGACTAGCGGGAGCTCCGGGAGACGAGCAGTACTTC.

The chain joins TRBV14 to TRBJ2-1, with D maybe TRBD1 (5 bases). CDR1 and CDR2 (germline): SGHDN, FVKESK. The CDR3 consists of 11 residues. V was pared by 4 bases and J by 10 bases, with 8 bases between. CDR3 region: CASSLTAEQFF. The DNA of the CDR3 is TGTGCCAGCAGCCTGACAGCCGAGCAGTTCTTC.

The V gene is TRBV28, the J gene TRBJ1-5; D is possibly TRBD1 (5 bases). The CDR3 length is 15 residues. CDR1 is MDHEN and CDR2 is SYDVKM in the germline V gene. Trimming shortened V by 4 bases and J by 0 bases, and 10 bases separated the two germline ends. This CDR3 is CASSSPGGSNQPQHF. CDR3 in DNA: TGTGCCAGCAGTTCCCCGGGGGGTAGCAATCAGCCCCAGCATTTT.

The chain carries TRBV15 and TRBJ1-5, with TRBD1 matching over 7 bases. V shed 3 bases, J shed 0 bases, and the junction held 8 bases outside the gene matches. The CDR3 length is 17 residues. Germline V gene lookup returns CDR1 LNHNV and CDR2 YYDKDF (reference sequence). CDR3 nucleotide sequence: TGTGCCACCAGCAGGGAAGGGACAGTTTATAGCAATCAGCCCCAGCATTTT. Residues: CATSREGTVYSNQPQHF.

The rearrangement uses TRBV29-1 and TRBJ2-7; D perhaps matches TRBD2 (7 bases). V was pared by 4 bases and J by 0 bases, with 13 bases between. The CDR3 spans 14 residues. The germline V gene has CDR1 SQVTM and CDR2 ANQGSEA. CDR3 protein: CSVGQRGGSYEQYF. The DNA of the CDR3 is TGCAGCGTTGGCCAGAGGGGGGGCTCCTACGAGCAGTACTTC.

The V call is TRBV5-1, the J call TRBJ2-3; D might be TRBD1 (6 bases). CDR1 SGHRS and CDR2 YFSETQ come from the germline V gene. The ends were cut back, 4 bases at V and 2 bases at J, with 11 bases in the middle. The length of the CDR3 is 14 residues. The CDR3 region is CASSADSYTDTQYF. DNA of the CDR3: TGCGCCAGCAGCGCGGACAGTTACACAGATACGCAGTATTTT.

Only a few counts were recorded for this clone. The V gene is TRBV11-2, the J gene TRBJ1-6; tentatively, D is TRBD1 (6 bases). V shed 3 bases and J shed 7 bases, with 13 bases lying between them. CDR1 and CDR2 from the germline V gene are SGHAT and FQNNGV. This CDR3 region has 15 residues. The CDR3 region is CASSLGAGRNSPLHF. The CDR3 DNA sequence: TGTGCCAGCAGCTTGGGGGCAGGGAGAAATTCACCCCTCCACTTT.

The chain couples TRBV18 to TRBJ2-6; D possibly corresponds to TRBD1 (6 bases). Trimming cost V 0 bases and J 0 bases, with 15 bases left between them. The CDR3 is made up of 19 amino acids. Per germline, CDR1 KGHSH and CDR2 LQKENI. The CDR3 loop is CASSPPKAGASSGANVLTF. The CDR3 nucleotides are TGTGCCAGCTCACCACCGAAGGCAGGGGCCAGCTCTGGGGCCAACGTCCTGACTTTC.

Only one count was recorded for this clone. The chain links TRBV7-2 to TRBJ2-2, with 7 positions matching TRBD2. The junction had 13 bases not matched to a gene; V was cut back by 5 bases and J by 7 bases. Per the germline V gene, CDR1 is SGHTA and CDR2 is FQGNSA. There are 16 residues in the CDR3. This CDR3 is CASSPGGDRVVGELFF. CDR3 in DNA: TGTGCCAGCAGCCCGGGAGGAGATAGGGTTGTCGGGGAGCTGTTTTTT.

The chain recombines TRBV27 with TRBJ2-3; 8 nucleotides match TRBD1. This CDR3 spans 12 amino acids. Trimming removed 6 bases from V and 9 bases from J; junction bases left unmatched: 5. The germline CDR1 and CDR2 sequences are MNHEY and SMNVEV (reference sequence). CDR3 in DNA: TGTGCCAGCAGATCGACAGGGGCCACGCAGTATTTT. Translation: CASRSTGATQYF.

The CDR3 bases are TGTGCCAGCAGTTACAACAGGGGGGACTACAATGAGCAGTTCTTC. Amino acids: CASSYNRGDYNEQFF. The chain carries TRBV11-2 and TRBJ2-1, with TRBD1 matching over 8 bases. The germline gives CDR1 SGHAT, CDR2 FQNNGV. The CDR3 spans 15 residues. With 6 bases clipped from V and 3 bases from J, the junction kept 7 bases outside the gene matches.

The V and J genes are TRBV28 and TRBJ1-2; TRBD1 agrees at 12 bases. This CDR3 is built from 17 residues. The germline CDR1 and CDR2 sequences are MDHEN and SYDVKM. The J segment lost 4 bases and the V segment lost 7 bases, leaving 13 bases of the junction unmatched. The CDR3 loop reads CASTQGGTGGGIYGYTF. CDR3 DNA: TGTGCCAGCACCCAGGGGGGGACAGGGGGCGGGATCTATGGCTACACCTTC.

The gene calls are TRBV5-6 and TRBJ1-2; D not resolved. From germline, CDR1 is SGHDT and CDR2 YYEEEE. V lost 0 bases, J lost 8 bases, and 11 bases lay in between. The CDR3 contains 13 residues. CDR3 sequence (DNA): TGTGCCAGCAGCTTGGCCAGGTATAGGGGCTACACCTTC. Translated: CASSLARYRGYTF.